The 22 T cell receptor beta chains below come from one sample, sequenced in a study of OX40 agonist ivuxolimab in advanced cancers. Profiling relied on immunoSEQ multiplex PCR, and the TCRdb table lists in-frame clones only, not all of them. The data hold around 100,000 clones, with 70% to 90% observed a single time. Source: CD4+ or CD8+ T cells sorted from blood, taken in a trial of the OX40 agonist ivuxolimab. The receptors originated from an adult with an advanced solid tumor such as melanoma, head and neck, liver or kidney cancer.

The chain has TRBV28 and TRBJ1-2; D gene unclear. This CDR3 region has 13 residues. Looked up from germline, CDR1 is MDHEN and CDR2 is SYDVKM. V was cut by 3 bases and J by 4 bases, with 9 bases left in between. The chain's CDR3 is CASSFEHLYGYTF. The CDR3 region has the DNA TGTGCCAGCAGTTTTGAACACCTCTATGGCTACACCTTC.

The count of this clone is one. This chain connects TRBV6-5 to TRBJ1-1, with no clear D. Per germline, CDR1 MNHEY and CDR2 SVGAGI. Trimming removed 6 bases from V and 3 bases from J, with 5 bases in between. The CDR3 is 11 residues long. Here the CDR3 DNA reads TGTGCCAGCAGACGTCACACTGAAGCTTTCTTT. Its translation: CASRRHTEAFF.

The chain recombines TRBV5-8 with TRBJ1-1; 7 bases line up with TRBD1. This CDR3 comprises 16 residues. J gave up 0 bases and V 4 bases, and 9 bases lay outside the gene matches. CDR1 is SGHTS and CDR2 is YDEGEE in the germline V gene. The CDR3 here is CASSRTWTGMNTEAFF. DNA for the CDR3: TGTGCCAGCAGCCGAACTTGGACAGGAATGAACACTGAAGCTTTCTTT.

The J gene is TRBJ2-5, the V gene TRBV4-1; D possibly corresponds to TRBD1 (5 bases). The J call may be faulty, since TRBJ2-7 better matches the DNA end. Germline V gene data show CDR1 as MGHRA and CDR2 as YSYEKL. The CDR3 runs 13 residues. DNA for the CDR3: TGCGCCAGCAGCCGACAGCTCTCCTACGAGCAGTACTTC. Residues: CASSRQLSYEQYF.

Comments on this clone: One end of the junction is discordant with germline, which a read error may explain. The chain joins TRBV9 to TRBJ1-6; D call uncertain. Germline loops: CDR1 SGDLS, CDR2 YYNGEE. This CDR3 is 14 amino acids long. The DNA for the CDR3 is TGTGCCAGCAGCGTAGACACAGCGAATTCCCCCCTCCACTTT. Translating gives CASSVDTANSPLHF.

The chain uses TRBV29-1 and TRBJ1-1, with 8 positions matching TRBD1. The CDR3 spans 13 residues. Trimming cost V 7 bases and J 4 bases; bases outside gene matches: 8. Germline V gene sequence: CDR1 SQVTM, CDR2 ANQGSEA. The CDR3 protein is CSALGQGGTEAFF. The CDR3 nucleotides are TGCAGCGCTCTTGGACAGGGAGGCACTGAAGCTTTCTTT.

As DNA, the CDR3 is TGTGCCAGTAGTATAGGGTTTAGGAGGGACGAGCAGTACTTC. This encodes CASSIGFRRDEQYF. V usage is TRBV19 and J usage is TRBJ2-7; D is perhaps TRBD2 (6 bases). Between the trimmed V and J ends, which lost 1 base and 5 bases, there was a span of 12 bases. The CDR3 runs 14 residues. The germline gives CDR1 LNHDA, CDR2 SQIVND (reference sequence).

The genes are TRBV6-1 and TRBJ2-5, with TRBD1 identical over 10 bases. Germline V gene lookup returns CDR1 MNHNS and CDR2 SASEGT. Germline trimming cut 3 bases from V and 3 bases from J; bases unmatched to any gene: 4. This CDR3 is built from 15 residues. CDR3 nucleotides: TGTGCCAGCAGTGAGGGACAGGGGCGGGAAGAGACCCAGTACTTC. Its protein is CASSEGQGREETQYF.

This clone has a single count. J is TRBJ1-1 and V is TRBV19; D uncertain. Trimming took off 3 bases at V and 4 bases at J, with 9 bases between the two ends. The CDR3 sequence is 13 residues long. Germline-derived CDR1 and CDR2 are LNHDA and SQIVND (reference sequence). The CDR3 nucleotides are TGTGCCAGTAGTATCCTCTTCCCCACTGAAGCTTTCTTT. The encoded protein is CASSILFPTEAFF.

The chain employs TRBV6-6 and TRBJ2-7; D possibly corresponds to TRBD1 (6 bases). The germline V gene has CDR1 MNHNY and CDR2 SVGAGI (reference sequence). This CDR3 is 13 amino acids long. Trimming took 7 bases from V and 6 from J, leaving 16 bases between them. CDR3 sequence: CASKRQDLGEQYF. The CDR3 DNA reads TGTGCCAGCAAACGACAGGACCTTGGCGAGCAGTACTTC.

The chain links TRBV27 to TRBJ2-5; 9 bases line up with TRBD1. The DNA end is more similar to TRBJ2-7, so the J call may be wrong. The CDR3 loop spans 14 amino acids. In germline, CDR1 is MNHEY, CDR2 SMNVEV (reference sequence). The CDR3 here is CASRGTGRAYEQYF. The CDR3 DNA reads as TGTGCCAGCAGGGGGACAGGGAGGGCCTACGAGCAGTACTTC.

The genes are TRBV29-1 and TRBJ1-1; D uncertain. Between the trimmed V and J ends, which lost 4 bases and 1 base, there was a span of 10 bases. The germline CDR1 and CDR2 sequences are SQVTM and ANQGSEA. The CDR3 has 13 amino acids. CDR3 residues: CSVVRRQNTEAFF. The CDR3 nucleotides read TGCAGCGTTGTACGGCGGCAGAACACTGAAGCTTTCTTT.

This sequence joins TRBV11-1 and TRBJ1-6, with D possibly being TRBD1 (6 bases). This CDR3 is 16 amino acids long. Germline V lookup: CDR1 SGHAT, CDR2 FQDESV (reference sequence). V lost 0 bases to trimming and J lost 7 bases, with 13 bases between them. The CDR3 DNA reads TGTGCCAGCAGCTTAGCCTTACAGGGACTGAATTCACCCCTCCACTTT. Encoded protein: CASSLALQGLNSPLHF. Together with reference TRBV11-1 and TRBJ1-6, the CDR3 gives the full variable domain: EAEVAQSPRYKITEKSQAVAFWCDPISGHATLYWYRQILGQGPELLVQFQDESVVDDSQLPKDRFSAERLKGVDSTLKIQPAELGDSAMYLCASSLALQGLNSPLHFGNGTRLTVT.

V usage is TRBV2 and J usage is TRBJ2-7, with 10 bases that match TRBD1. The J segment lost 0 bases and the V segment lost 3 bases, leaving 2 bases of the junction unmatched. The length of the CDR3 is 15 residues. Germline V gene data show CDR1 as SNHLY and CDR2 as FYNNEI. CDR3 coding DNA: TGTGCCAGCAGTGATCGGACAGGGGGCTCCTACGAGCAGTACTTC. It translates to CASSDRTGGSYEQYF.

The rearrangement uses TRBV30 and TRBJ2-7; either TRBD1 or TRBD2 may fit D (7 bases each). The CDR3 runs 14 residues. With 3 bases removed from V and 2 bases from J, the gap between germline ends came to 14 bases. The germline CDR1 and CDR2 sequences are GTSNPN and SVGIG (reference sequence). The CDR3 loop is CAWSQTGTTYEQYF. CDR3 DNA: TGTGCCTGGAGCCAGACAGGGACTACCTACGAGCAGTACTTC.

This sequence joins TRBV5-1 and TRBJ2-7, with 7 bases aligning to TRBD2. Germline V CDR1 and CDR2: SGHRS, YFSETQ. This CDR3 comprises 14 residues. Trimming cost V 6 bases and J 0 bases; bases outside gene matches: 6. CDR3 nucleotides: TGCGCCAGCACCCTGGGGGGGAGCTCCTACGAGCAGTACTTC. This encodes CASTLGGSSYEQYF.

This chain connects TRBV5-6 to TRBJ2-1; D remains unclear. With 2 bases removed from V and 7 bases from J, the gap between germline ends came to 7 bases. CDR3 length equals 12 residues. Germline V gene lookup returns CDR1 SGHDT and CDR2 YYEEEE. The CDR3 is CASSFGRNEQFF. The CDR3 DNA reads TGTGCCAGCAGCTTCGGCAGGAATGAGCAGTTCTTC.

This sequence joins TRBV27 and TRBJ2-1, with 10 bases that match TRBD2. Germline V lookup: CDR1 MNHEY, CDR2 SMNVEV (reference sequence). The ends lost 5 bases at V and 0 bases at J; junction bases unmatched: 7. The CDR3 length is 17 residues. CDR3 nucleotide sequence: TGTGCCAGCAGTCCCTTAGCGGGGGGCAGCTCCTACAATGAGCAGTTCTTC. Its translation: CASSPLAGGSSYNEQFF.

The chain links TRBV7-9 to TRBJ1-2; possible D gene TRBD1, 5 bases. Germline assignment: CDR1 SEHNR and CDR2 FQNEAQ (reference sequence). The CDR3 runs 12 residues. V was trimmed by 8 bases and J by 6 bases, leaving 13 bases between them. The CDR3 is CASLGEGNGYTF. CDR3 in DNA: TGTGCCAGCTTGGGAGAGGGGAATGGCTACACCTTC.

This clone has just one count. The V and J genes are TRBV4-1 and TRBJ2-7; maybe TRBD1 (5 bases). V dropped 0 bases and J dropped 2 bases, with 11 bases sitting between them. This CDR3 is built from 15 residues. Germline CDR1 is MGHRA and CDR2 is YSYEKL. In nucleotides, the CDR3 is TGCGCCAGCAGCCAAGAGCAGGGATCAGCCTACGAGCAGTACTTC. This encodes CASSQEQGSAYEQYF.

The chain links TRBV11-3 to TRBJ1-1; 10 nucleotides line up with TRBD1. CDR1 and CDR2 from the germline V gene are SGHNT and YENEEA. The CDR3 is 15 amino acids. V gave up 6 bases and J gave up 4 bases; unmatched junction bases: 8. CDR3: CASSLTGGDGTEAFF. As DNA, the CDR3 is TGTGCCAGCAGTCTGACAGGGGGCGACGGCACTGAAGCTTTCTTT. Full variable domain (outside the CDR3, taken from reference TRBV11-3 and TRBJ1-1): EAGVVQSPRYKIIEKKQPVAFWCNPISGHNTLYWYLQNLGQGPELLIRYENEEAVDDSQLPKDRFSAERLKGVDSTLKIQPAELGDSAVYLCASSLTGGDGTEAFFGQGTRLTVV.

The V call is TRBV7-9, the J call TRBJ1-1, with 8 bases that match TRBD1. The length of the CDR3 is 15 residues. Looked up from germline, CDR1 is SEHNR and CDR2 is FQNEAQ (reference sequence). V shed 4 bases, J shed 0 bases, and the junction held 4 bases outside the gene matches. Written as DNA, the CDR3 is TGTGCCAGCAGCTGGACAGGGTTCTTGAACACTGAAGCTTTCTTT. Translation: CASSWTGFLNTEAFF.